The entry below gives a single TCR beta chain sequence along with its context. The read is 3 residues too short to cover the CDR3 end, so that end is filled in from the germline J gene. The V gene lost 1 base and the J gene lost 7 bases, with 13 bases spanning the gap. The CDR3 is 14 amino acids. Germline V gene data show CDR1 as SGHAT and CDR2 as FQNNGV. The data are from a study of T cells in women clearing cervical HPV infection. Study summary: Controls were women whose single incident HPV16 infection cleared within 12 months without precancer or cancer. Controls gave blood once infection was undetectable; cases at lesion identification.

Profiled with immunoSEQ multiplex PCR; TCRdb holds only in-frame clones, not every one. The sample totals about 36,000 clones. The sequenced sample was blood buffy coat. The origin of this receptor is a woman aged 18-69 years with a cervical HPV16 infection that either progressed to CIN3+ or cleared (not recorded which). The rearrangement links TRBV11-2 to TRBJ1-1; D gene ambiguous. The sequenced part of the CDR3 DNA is TGTGCCAGCAGCTTAGTGGTGGCCAGAGATGAA. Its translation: CASSLVVARDE. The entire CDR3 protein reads CASSLVVARDEAFF.